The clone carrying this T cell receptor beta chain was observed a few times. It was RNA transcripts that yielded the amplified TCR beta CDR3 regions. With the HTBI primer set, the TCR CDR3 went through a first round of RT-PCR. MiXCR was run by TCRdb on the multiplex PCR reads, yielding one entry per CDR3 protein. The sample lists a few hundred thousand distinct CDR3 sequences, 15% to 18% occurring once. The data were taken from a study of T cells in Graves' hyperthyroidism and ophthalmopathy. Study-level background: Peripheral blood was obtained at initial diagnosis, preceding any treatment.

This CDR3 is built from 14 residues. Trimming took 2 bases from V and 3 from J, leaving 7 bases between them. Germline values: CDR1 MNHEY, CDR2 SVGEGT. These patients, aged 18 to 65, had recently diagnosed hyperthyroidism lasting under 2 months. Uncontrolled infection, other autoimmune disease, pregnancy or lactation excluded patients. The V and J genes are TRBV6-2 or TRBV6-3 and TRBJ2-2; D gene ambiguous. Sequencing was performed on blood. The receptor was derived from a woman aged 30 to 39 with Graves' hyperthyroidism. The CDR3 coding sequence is TGTGCCAGCAGTTACCGAGGATACACCGGGGAGCTGTTTTTT. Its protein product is CASSYRGYTGELFF.